This T cell receptor beta chain originates from a study of T cell responses to AZD1222 COVID-19 vaccine. Study details: Second-dose intervals near 4 or 12 weeks were combined.

Generated by immunoSEQ multiplex PCR, the TCRdb table keeps only in-frame clones and is missing some. The table includes about 150,000 clones, around 90% detected once. The germline V gene has CDR1 MRHNA and CDR2 SNTAGT. The CDR3 is 15 amino acids. V lost 0 bases, J lost 4 bases, and 2 bases stayed unmatched. Sequencing used peripheral blood, obtained on day 0 of AZD1222 vaccination. The TCR comes from an adult in good health. This chain uses TRBV6-4 with TRBJ2-3; 9 positions match TRBD2. The CDR3 DNA follows: TGTGCCAGCAGTGACTCGCGGGGGGGCCCAGATACGCAGTATTTT. Protein: CASSDSRGGPDTQYF.